The 21 T cell receptor beta chains presented below share a single source sample, sequenced in a study of T cells after yellow fever vaccination. TCRdb analysed the 5' RACE reads with MiXCR anew, one entry per CDR3 protein. The sample shows hundreds of thousands of distinct CDR3 sequences, roughly 12% of them seen only once. Sequencing was performed on PBMCs, taken on the day of the yellow fever booster vaccination. The receptor set was obtained from a man aged 25 to 45 who received the YFV17D yellow fever vaccine.

V and J are TRBV12-3 or TRBV12-4 and TRBJ2-3; the D is unclear. V lost 5 bases and J 6 bases, leaving 9 bases between the germline ends. The CDR3 extends over 12 amino acids. Here the CDR3 reads CASSTRADTQYF. For the CDR3, the DNA is TGTGCCAGCAGTACCCGTGCGGATACGCAGTATTTT.

V usage is TRBV7-9 and J usage is TRBJ1-4, with a possible D match to TRBD1 (5 bases). The germline CDR1 and CDR2 sequences are SEHNR and FQNEAQ (reference sequence). V lost 6 bases, J lost 8 bases, and 22 bases lay in between. The length of the CDR3 is 16 residues. CDR3 sequence: CASSRLGGLEGEKLFF. The CDR3 nucleotides read TGTGCCAGCAGTCGGCTGGGGGGACTCGAGGGGGAAAAACTGTTTTTT.

This clonotype occurred a few times. The V gene is TRBV10-3, the J gene TRBJ2-1, with D tentatively TRBD1 (6 bases). The CDR3 runs 14 residues. Germline values: CDR1 ENHRY, CDR2 SYGVKD. Trimming pared 0 bases from V and 8 bases from J, leaving 11 bases between. This chain's CDR3 is CAISESGGRYEQFF. The CDR3, as DNA: TGTGCCATCAGTGAGTCTGGGGGCAGGTATGAGCAGTTCTTC.

The chain is built from TRBV7-8 and TRBJ2-2; TRBD2 is a possible D gene (6 bases). This CDR3 region has 18 residues. V lost 5 bases to trimming and J lost 0 bases, with 19 bases between them. CDR1 SGHVS and CDR2 FQNEAQ come from the germline V gene. CDR3 sequence (DNA): TGTGCCAGCAGCCGAACCACCGGGACTCCTTCGAACACCGGGGAGCTGTTTTTT. Residues: CASSRTTGTPSNTGELFF.

This clonotype was seen more than once but under ten times. A much larger clonotype is one base distant, so this may be a read error. The V gene is TRBV6-5, the J gene TRBJ1-1; no firm D call. The V gene lost 0 bases and the J gene lost 1 base, with 6 bases spanning the gap. This CDR3 contains 14 residues. Germline V CDR1 and CDR2: MNHEY, SVGAGI. CDR3 region: CASSYSAENTEAFF. The CDR3 DNA reads TGTGCCAGCAGTTACTCGGCGGAGAACACTGAAGCTTTCTTT.

This clonotype was recorded a few times. V and J are TRBV5-5 and TRBJ2-2; 10 bases are shared with TRBD2. Trimming at V came to 3 bases and at J to 6 bases, leaving 11 bases not matched to a gene. Germline V CDR1 and CDR2: SGHKS, YYEKEE (reference sequence). This CDR3 has 17 residues. Here the CDR3 DNA reads TGTGCCAGCAGCTCCTTCAGCGGGAGGGTAACATCCGGGGAGCTGTTTTTT. It encodes CASSSFSGRVTSGELFF.

The rearrangement uses TRBV30 and TRBJ2-1, with 9 positions matching TRBD2. Losses at the gene ends were 6 bases for V and 7 bases for J; bases not matched to a gene: 7. The CDR3 spans 13 residues. Germline CDR1 and CDR2: GTSNPN and SVGIG (reference sequence). This CDR3 is CACLLLAGNEQFF. CDR3 sequence (DNA): TGTGCCTGCCTTCTGCTAGCGGGAAATGAGCAGTTCTTC. The full variable domain, in which reference TRBV30 and TRBJ2-1 provide the parts outside the CDR3, is SQTIHQWPATLVQPVGSPLSLECTVEGTSNPNLYWYRQAAGRGLQLLFYSVGIGQISSEVPQNLSASRPQDRQFILSSKKLLLSDSGFYLCACLLLAGNEQFFGPGTRLTVL.

This clonotype has just a few counts. The chain is built from TRBV20-1 and TRBJ2-1, with D perhaps matching TRBD2 (7 bases). This CDR3 comprises 17 residues. The germline CDR1 and CDR2 sequences are DFQATT and SNEGSKA (reference sequence). The ends were cut back, 6 bases at V and 0 bases at J, with 21 bases in the middle. CDR3 protein: CSARGAVPMSSYNEQFF. In DNA, the CDR3 is TGCAGTGCCCGGGGGGCCGTACCAATGAGCTCCTACAATGAGCAGTTCTTC.

V usage is TRBV4-3 and J usage is TRBJ1-2; D may be TRBD1 (6 bases). This CDR3 region has 16 residues. Germline V lookup: CDR1 LGHNA, CDR2 YSLEER. V lost 6 bases, J lost 0 bases, and 17 bases lay in between. In DNA, the CDR3 is TGCGCCAGCAGGGGAAAATTAGGGGGGCCTAACTATGGCTACACCTTC. It codes for CASRGKLGGPNYGYTF.

The chain is built from TRBV28 and TRBJ2-2; 7 bases align to TRBD1. Germline V gene lookup returns CDR1 MDHEN and CDR2 SYDVKM. V shed 5 bases and J 7 bases; nucleotides not matched to a gene: 16. CDR3 length: 17 residues. CDR3 nucleotide sequence: TGTGCCAGCAGTCTTGGACAGGCGACACTACTTTACGGGGAGCTGTTTTTT. This translates into CASSLGQATLLYGELFF.

This chain joins TRBV4-2 and TRBJ2-3, with 7 bases that match TRBD1. The CDR3 loop spans 15 amino acids. J lost 4 bases, V lost 3 bases, and 7 bases had no gene match. Germline V gene lookup returns CDR1 LGHNA and CDR2 YNFKEQ. Here the CDR3 reads CASSHRGQDADTQYF. In DNA form, the CDR3 reads TGTGCCAGCAGCCATCGTGGACAGGACGCAGATACGCAGTATTTT.

The chain joins TRBV5-6 to TRBJ2-1; no definite D call. CDR1 SGHDT and CDR2 YYEEEE come from the germline V gene. The V end lost 4 bases, the J end lost 8 bases, and 10 bases lay between the germline ends. The CDR3 covers 12 residues. The DNA for the CDR3 is TGTGCCAGCAGCGAACGGAGCGATGAGCAGTTCTTC. Its translation is CASSERSDEQFF.

The chain recombines TRBV30 with TRBJ2-3; no clear D. The CDR3 totals 13 residues. Germline V gene lookup returns CDR1 GTSNPN and CDR2 SVGIG (reference sequence). The ends were cut back, 6 bases at V and 2 bases at J, with 12 bases in the middle. The CDR3 region has the DNA TGTGCCTGCCTTCAGGCTAACACAGATACGCAGTATTTT. This sequence encodes CACLQANTDTQYF.

This clonotype was counted only a few times. CDR3 sequence reads: CASSDGTKQYF. As DNA, the CDR3 is TGTGCCAGCAGCGACGGGACTAAGCAGTACTTC. The chain couples TRBV11-2 to TRBJ2-7; 7 positions agree with TRBD2. CDR1 SGHAT and CDR2 FQNNGV come from the germline V gene. This CDR3 comprises 11 residues. With V trimmed by 5 bases and J by 8 bases, 3 bases remained unmatched.

The chain couples TRBV29-1 to TRBJ1-1; D is possibly TRBD1 (5 bases). Trimming took off 3 bases at V and 6 bases at J, with 11 bases between the two ends. CDR3 length: 12 amino acids. Germline values: CDR1 SQVTM, CDR2 ANQGSEA. The CDR3 sequence: CSVDRGSSEAFF. CDR3 sequence (DNA): TGCAGCGTTGATCGGGGGTCCTCTGAAGCTTTCTTT. The full variable domain, in which reference TRBV29-1 and TRBJ1-1 provide the parts outside the CDR3, is SAVISQKPSRDICQRGTSLTIQCQVDSQVTMMFWYRQQPGQSLTLIATANQGSEATYESGFVIDKFPISRPNLTFSTLTVSNMSPEDSSIYLCSVDRGSSEAFFGQGTRLTVV.

This clonotype was recorded a few times. The chain combines TRBV20-1 with TRBJ2-1, with D unresolved. The V and J ends lost 6 bases and 7 bases respectively, with 19 bases between them. Germline values: CDR1 DFQATT, CDR2 SNEGSKA (reference sequence). The CDR3 runs to 14 residues. This chain's CDR3 is CSAIGQIGPNEQFF. For the CDR3, the DNA is TGCAGTGCCATCGGGCAAATTGGGCCAAATGAGCAGTTCTTC.

This clonotype appeared a few times. This sequence joins TRBV6-4 and TRBJ2-1; 8 bases fit TRBD2. Germline V gene data show CDR1 as MRHNA and CDR2 as SNTAGT. The ends lost 4 bases at V and 1 base at J; junction bases unmatched: 6. The CDR3 has 16 amino acids. CDR3 nucleotides: TGTGCCAGCAGTGCCACTAGCGGAATGTCCTACAATGAGCAGTTCTTC. Its translation: CASSATSGMSYNEQFF.

For this clonotype: Its ends do not fully match the called genes, so a read error is possible. This chain uses TRBV29-1 with TRBJ2-1, with a weak D call TRBD2 (6 bases). Germline CDR1 and CDR2: SQVTM and ANQGSEA. CDR3 length equals 14 residues. CDR3 sequence (DNA): TGCAGCGGTGAAACTAGCAGCTCCTACAATGAGCAGTTCTTC. Translated, it gives CSGETSSSYNEQFF.

The chain couples TRBV30 to TRBJ2-7; 14 bases are a match to TRBD2. The CDR3 is 18 amino acids. The germline CDR1 and CDR2 sequences are GTSNPN and SVGIG (reference sequence). The V segment lost 2 bases and the J segment 1 base; nucleotides outside the gene matches: 10. The CDR3 region has the DNA TGTGCCTGGAGTTCCAGACTAGCGGGAGGGCAGAGTTCCTACGAGCAGTACTTC. The encoded protein is CAWSSRLAGGQSSYEQYF. The full variable domain, in which reference TRBV30 and TRBJ2-7 provide the parts outside the CDR3, is SQTIHQWPATLVQPVGSPLSLECTVEGTSNPNLYWYRQAAGRGLQLLFYSVGIGQISSEVPQNLSASRPQDRQFILSSKKLLLSDSGFYLCAWSSRLAGGQSSYEQYFGPGTRLTVT.

This clonotype was found a few times. The V call is TRBV9, the J call TRBJ1-1; no clear D. Trimming pared 0 bases from V and 4 bases from J, leaving 10 bases between. Per germline, CDR1 SGDLS and CDR2 YYNGEE. CDR3 size: 14 residues. The CDR3 DNA reads as TGTGCCAGCAGCGTAGGGGAGATAGGCACTGAAGCTTTCTTT. It translates to CASSVGEIGTEAFF.

This clonotype has only a few counts. The rearrangement links TRBV19 to TRBJ2-3; D possibly corresponds to TRBD2 (6 bases). Germline CDR1 reads LNHDA; CDR2 reads SQIVND (reference sequence). V was trimmed by 10 bases and J by 4 bases, leaving 21 bases between them. This CDR3 spans 15 amino acids. The CDR3 region has the DNA TGTGCCATCTCAAAGGACTCCCGGAGGGCAGATACGCAGTATTTT. This codes for CAISKDSRRADTQYF.